This T cell receptor beta chain was obtained from a study of blood T cell repertoires in COVID-19. Overall study context: COVID-19 samples collected from the United States, Italy and Spain covered acute and convalescent phases. From T cells, B-cell-depleted T cells, or PBMCs came the material, which was cDNA or gDNA.

Authors' data handling: Amplification from reference gene primers served as the basis for estimated nucleated cell counts. Libraries were prepared by immunoSEQ multiplex PCR; TCRdb keeps only in-frame clonotypes and omits some of them. The D gene and trimming were derived from the DNA, and the V and J assignments and clone size from that table. Among roughly 100,000 clones listed, 65% to 90% were seen once. The sequenced sample consisted of peripheral blood. The source is a woman older than 75 with acute or convalescent COVID-19.

The CDR3 protein is CASSAYNEQFF. In DNA, the CDR3 is TGTGCCAGCAGCGCGTACAATGAGCAGTTCTTC. This sequence joins TRBV7-2 and TRBJ2-1; D unresolved. The germline CDR1 and CDR2 sequences are SGHTA and FQGNSA. The V end lost 5 bases, the J end lost 4 bases, and 3 bases lay between the germline ends. The CDR3 spans 11 residues.